These T cell receptor beta chains were read from a single sample in a study of cytomegalovirus exposure and HLA in healthy donors. The table came from immunoSEQ multiplex PCR; TCRdb's copy has only in-frame clones and leaves some out. The sample contains under 250,000 clones, about 89% of which appear only once. The sequenced sample consisted of PBMCs. The source of these receptors is a woman under 30 in good health and CMV-seronegative. Both conserved end residues are trimmed from each CDR3. Fields, in order: V gene, J gene, CDR3 protein.

TRBV6-5	TRBJ2-7	ASSPRTSGGYEQY
TRBV7-9	TRBJ2-5	ASSLPTGIGRETQY
TRBV19	TRBJ1-4	ASSRVTGVGEKLF
TRBV30	TRBJ1-2	AWARDRDDYGYT
TRBV11-2	TRBJ2-1	ASSPDRIRGSRNEQF
TRBV29-1	TRBJ1-4	SGLTGTEGEKLF
TRBV18	TRBJ1-2	ASSPGSDYGYT
TRBV5-1	TRBJ2-7	ASSSAIRQGLPRSYEQY
TRBV10-3	TRBJ2-2	AISDVSEGLGIPGELF
TRBV7-3	TRBJ2-5	ASGNDREETQY
TRBV5-6	TRBJ2-1	ASRGTMGNEQF
TRBV6-1	TRBJ1-1	ASSEATQGITEAF
TRBV19	TRBJ1-2	ASSIDTGGRDT
TRBV11-2	TRBJ2-7	ASSLTGTYLYEQY
TRBV7-9	TRBJ1-3	ASTYQASGNTIY
TRBV10-3	TRBJ1-2	AISAQGANYGYT
TRBV7-3	TRBJ2-1	ASSTTLAGVGNEQF
TRBV27	TRBJ2-7	ASSSVPRGGGGYEQY
TRBV30	TRBJ2-5	AWSLGLAEETQY
TRBV7-2	TRBJ2-2	ASSLGRSVAGELF
TRBV30	TRBJ2-2	AWSLPWPGATGELF
TRBV5-4	TRBJ2-2	ASSSKLGTGGSGELF
TRBV5-8	TRBJ2-5	ASSLMETQY
TRBV7-2	TRBJ2-7	ASIFPGMTGIYEQY
TRBV5-1	TRBJ2-3	ASSLSSRLAGLNTQY
TRBV4-2	TRBJ2-1	ASSQAGTGSYNEQF
TRBV27	TRBJ2-5	ASSLQGSRETQY
TRBV7-8	TRBJ1-1	ASSNRGQGAWTEAF
TRBV18	TRBJ1-1	ASSPALNTEAF
TRBV9	TRBJ2-5	ASSGRDRGVVETQY
TRBV27	TRBJ1-2	ASSFVHSRQGDGYT
TRBV28	TRBJ2-5	ASSPLDREGQY
TRBV30	TRBJ2-7	AWKGPSAGEQY
TRBV7-9	TRBJ2-1	ASSFPSGNYNEQF
TRBV18	TRBJ1-2	ASSPPTGGDEDYT
TRBV5-1	TRBJ2-2	ASSWGTRGMTGELF
TRBV6-1	TRBJ1-5	ASSEGRSNQPQH
TRBV5-1	TRBJ2-5	ASSWGTSGRTETQY
TRBV28	TRBJ2-1	ASSTYSSYNEQF
TRBV18	TRBJ2-5	ASSPVGAGETQY